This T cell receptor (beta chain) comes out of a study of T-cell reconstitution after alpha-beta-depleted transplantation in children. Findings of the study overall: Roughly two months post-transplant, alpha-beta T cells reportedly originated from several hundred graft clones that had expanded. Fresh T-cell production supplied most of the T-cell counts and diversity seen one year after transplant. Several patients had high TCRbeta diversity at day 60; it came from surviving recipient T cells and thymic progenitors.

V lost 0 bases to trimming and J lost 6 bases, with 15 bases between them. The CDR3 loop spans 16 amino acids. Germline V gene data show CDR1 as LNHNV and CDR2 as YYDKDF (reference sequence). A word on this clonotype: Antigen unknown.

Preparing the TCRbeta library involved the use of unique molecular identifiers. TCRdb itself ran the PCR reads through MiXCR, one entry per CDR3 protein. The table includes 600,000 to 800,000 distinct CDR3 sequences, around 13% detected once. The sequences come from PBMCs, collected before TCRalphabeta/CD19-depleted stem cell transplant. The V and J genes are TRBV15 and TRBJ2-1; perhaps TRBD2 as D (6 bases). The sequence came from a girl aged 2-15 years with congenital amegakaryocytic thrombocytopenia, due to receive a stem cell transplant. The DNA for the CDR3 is TGTGCCACCAGCAGAGATGTTGCGGGATGCTTCAATGAGCAGTTCTTC. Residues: CATSRDVAGCFNEQFF. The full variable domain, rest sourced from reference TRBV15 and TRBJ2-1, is DAMVIQNPRYQVTQFGKPVTLSCSQTLNHNVMYWYQQKSSQAPKLLFHYYDKDFNNEADTPDNFQSRRPNTSFCFLDIRSPGLGDTAMYLCATSRDVAGCFNEQFFGPGTRLTVL.